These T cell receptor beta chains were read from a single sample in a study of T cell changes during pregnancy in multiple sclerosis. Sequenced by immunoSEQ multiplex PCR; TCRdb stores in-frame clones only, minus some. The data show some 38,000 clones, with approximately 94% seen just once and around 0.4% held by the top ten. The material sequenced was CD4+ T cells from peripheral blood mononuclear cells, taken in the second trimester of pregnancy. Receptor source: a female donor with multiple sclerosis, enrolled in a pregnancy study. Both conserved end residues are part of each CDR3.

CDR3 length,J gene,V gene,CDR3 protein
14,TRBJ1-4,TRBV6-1,CASSSQTTNEKLFF
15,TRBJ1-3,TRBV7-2,CASSRDRSGGNTIYF
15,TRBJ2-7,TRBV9,CASSVGRGGNYEQYF
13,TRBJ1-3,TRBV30,CARGGSSGNTIYF
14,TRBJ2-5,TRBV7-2,CASSLGRGRETQYF
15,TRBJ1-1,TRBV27,CASSLLPAPRTEAFF
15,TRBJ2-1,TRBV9,CASSVDQGSYNEQFF
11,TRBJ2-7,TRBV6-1,CASTTSSKQYF
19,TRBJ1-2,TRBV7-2,CASSLATRQGRRVDYGYTF
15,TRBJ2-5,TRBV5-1,CASSWGLAGGETQYF
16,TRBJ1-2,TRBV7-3,CASSLSGQGAVSGYTF
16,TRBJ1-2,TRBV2,CASSTQTGTGGLSYTF
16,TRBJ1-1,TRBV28,CASSAKTGVMNTEAFF
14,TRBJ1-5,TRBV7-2,CASSERQGIQPQHF
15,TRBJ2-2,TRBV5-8,CASSLSTVVTGELFF
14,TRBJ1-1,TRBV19,CASSLQGDRQEAFF
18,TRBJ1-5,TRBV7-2,CASSLGRPGTYSNQPQHF
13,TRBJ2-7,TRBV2,CASSRTGPYEQYF
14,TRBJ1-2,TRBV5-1,CASSGGQASYGYTF
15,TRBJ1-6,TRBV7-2,CASSSGQGFNSPLHF
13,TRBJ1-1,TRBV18,CASSPESRREAFF
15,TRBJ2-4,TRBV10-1,CADDRTALAKNIQYF
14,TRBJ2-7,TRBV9,CASSVGDRGYEQYF
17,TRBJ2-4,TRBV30,CAWSVPPLRGAKNIQYF
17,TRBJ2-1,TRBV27,CASSRLGGRATYNEQFF
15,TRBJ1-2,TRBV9,CASSADSRGAGGYTF
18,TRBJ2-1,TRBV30,CAWSVLAGNKGSYNEQFF
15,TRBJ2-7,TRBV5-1,CASSLETQGGREQYF
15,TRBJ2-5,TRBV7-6,CASSLEVGFGGTQYF
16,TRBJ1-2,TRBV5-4,CASSPWLGRGDYGYTF
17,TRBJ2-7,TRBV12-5,CASGLVRGGAPTYEQYF
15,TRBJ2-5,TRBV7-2,CASSFTSGHQETQYF
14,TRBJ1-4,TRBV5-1,CASSLVSGNEKLFF
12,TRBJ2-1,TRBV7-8,CASRSSYNEQFF
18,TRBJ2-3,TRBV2,CASRRLAGGLGDSDTQYF
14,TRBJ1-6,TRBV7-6,CASSLTGGESPLHF
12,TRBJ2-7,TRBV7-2,CASSPRTVEQYF
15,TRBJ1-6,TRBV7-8,CASSPSRDRGSPLHF
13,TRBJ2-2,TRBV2,CASSEQDPGELFF
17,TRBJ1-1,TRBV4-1,CASSQVPYRGGDTEAFF
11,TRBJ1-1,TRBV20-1,CSARGHTEAFF
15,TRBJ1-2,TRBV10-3,CAISRGQGGNYGYTF
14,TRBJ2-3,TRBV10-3,CATAGRIVTDTQYF
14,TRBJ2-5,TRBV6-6,CASSPGGGQETQYF
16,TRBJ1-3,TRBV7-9,CASSRGAGITGNTIYF
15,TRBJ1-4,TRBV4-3,CASSAGRGVNEKLFF
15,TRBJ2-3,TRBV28,CASSLGPENTDTQYF
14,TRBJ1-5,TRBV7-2,CASSLAVSGQPQHF
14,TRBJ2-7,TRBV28,CASRDPGLSYEQYF
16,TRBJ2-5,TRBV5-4,CASSSIVAGGGETQYF
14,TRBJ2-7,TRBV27,CASSAGLGRYEQYF
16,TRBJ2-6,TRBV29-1,CSVDRPGGSGANVLTF
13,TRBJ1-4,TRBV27,CASKKLPNEKLFF